This is a list of T cell receptor beta chains from one sample in a study of blood T cell repertoires in COVID-19. Clones were read by immunoSEQ multiplex PCR, and TCRdb kept only the in-frame ones, dropping some. Here the sample spans 160,000 or so clones, about 87% being singletons. The sample consisted of peripheral blood. The receptor source for this set is a woman aged 50 to 65 with acute or convalescent COVID-19. CDR3s include the opening cysteine and the closing phenylalanine or tryptophan. The order of the fields is V gene, J gene, D gene, clone size, CDR3 protein, CDR3 DNA. A D gene is named only where the DNA matches it firmly. A row's size may be missing; if present it is once, few, many or a size class.

V: TRBV5-1
J: TRBJ2-3
D: NA
size: NA
CDR3: CASSFSGGAPDTQYF
DNA: TGCGCCAGCAGCTTTAGTGGGGGGGCCCCAGATACGCAGTATTTT

V: TRBV18
J: TRBJ1-4
D: TRBD1
size: NA
CDR3: CASSPTGTGDEKLFF
DNA: TGTGCCAGCTCCCCTACCGGGACAGGGGATGAAAAACTGTTTTTT

V: TRBV18
J: TRBJ2-7
D: NA
size: NA
CDR3: CASSPGQREYF
DNA: TGTGCCAGCTCACCCGGACAGAGGGAGTACTTC

V: TRBV5-1
J: TRBJ2-5
D: TRBD1
size: NA
CDR3: CASSGGQGAETQYF
DNA: TGCGCCAGCAGCGGAGGACAGGGGGCAGAGACCCAGTACTTC

V: TRBV6-5
J: TRBJ1-2
D: NA
size: NA
CDR3: CASSQRYGYTF
DNA: TGTGCCAGCAGCCAGCGTTATGGCTACACCTTC

V: TRBV19
J: TRBJ2-1
D: NA
size: NA
CDR3: CASSIVWQGSNEQFF
DNA: TGTGCCAGTAGTATAGTGTGGCAGGGTAGCAATGAGCAGTTCTTC

V: TRBV19
J: TRBJ2-1
D: TRBD2
size: NA
CDR3: CASSTTSGRYNEQFF
DNA: TGTGCCAGTAGTACCACTAGCGGGCGATACAATGAGCAGTTCTTC

V: TRBV5-1
J: TRBJ2-1
D: NA
size: NA
CDR3: CASSLQPGEHNEQFF
DNA: TGCGCCAGCAGCTTGCAACCAGGTGAACACAATGAGCAGTTCTTC

V: TRBV7-3
J: TRBJ1-1
D: TRBD1
size: NA
CDR3: CASSARQGTEAFF
DNA: TGTGCCAGCAGCGCACGACAGGGAACTGAAGCTTTCTTT

V: TRBV5-5
J: TRBJ2-1
D: TRBD2
size: few
CDR3: CASSSGLGVHEQFF
DNA: TGTGCCAGCAGCTCCGGACTAGGAGTCCATGAGCAGTTCTTC

V: TRBV7-2
J: TRBJ1-1
D: NA
size: few
CDR3: CASSLGGRGTEAFF
DNA: TGTGCCAGCAGCTTGGGGGGGCGCGGCACTGAAGCTTTCTTT

V: TRBV10-3
J: TRBJ2-6
D: TRBD1
size: NA
CDR3: CAISGPGQGAGANVLTF
DNA: TGTGCCATCAGTGGTCCGGGACAGGGGGCTGGGGCCAACGTCCTGACTTTC

V: TRBV6-6
J: TRBJ2-1
D: TRBD2
size: NA
CDR3: CASSPSVRGSGRVQDEQFF
DNA: TGTGCCAGCAGTCCATCCGTCCGAGGTAGCGGGAGGGTCCAGGATGAGCAGTTCTTC

V: TRBV13
J: TRBJ2-3
D: NA
size: NA
CDR3: CASSLGLEGGGTDTQYF
DNA: TGTGCCAGCAGCTTAGGCCTAGAAGGCGGAGGCACAGATACGCAGTATTTT

V: TRBV5-1
J: TRBJ1-6
D: TRBD1
size: NA
CDR3: CASSRGTGRSPLHF
DNA: TGCGCCAGCAGCCGCGGGACAGGGCGCTCACCCCTCCACTTT

V: TRBV6-5
J: TRBJ2-1
D: TRBD2
size: NA
CDR3: CASSRTSGGFEQFF
DNA: TGTGCCAGCAGTCGGACTAGCGGGGGATTTGAGCAGTTCTTC

V: TRBV24-1
J: TRBJ1-2
D: NA
size: once
CDR3: CATSDFGYGYTF
DNA: TGTGCCACCAGTGATTTCGGCTATGGCTACACCTTC

V: TRBV5-1
J: TRBJ2-3
D: NA
size: NA
CDR3: CASRDSYTDTQYF
DNA: TGCGCCAGCAGGGACAGTTACACAGATACGCAGTATTTT

V: TRBV5-8
J: TRBJ1-3
D: TRBD1
size: NA
CDR3: CASSSGTGRWNTIYF
DNA: TGTGCCAGCAGCTCCGGGACAGGGAGGTGGAACACCATATATTTT

V: TRBV11-2
J: TRBJ2-1
D: NA
size: NA
CDR3: CASSLDRGPFNEQFF
DNA: TGTGCCAGCAGCTTAGATAGGGGCCCTTTCAATGAGCAGTTCTTC

V: TRBV3-1/TRBV3-2
J: TRBJ1-2
D: NA
size: NA
CDR3: CASSLGDSSYGYTF
DNA: TGTGCCAGCAGCCTCGGGGACTCCTCCTATGGCTACACCTTC

V: TRBV18
J: TRBJ2-7
D: NA
size: NA
CDR3: CASTSRVDYEQYF
DNA: TGTGCCAGCACTTCCAGGGTAGACTACGAGCAGTACTTC

V: TRBV12-3/TRBV12-4
J: TRBJ1-6
D: TRBD1
size: NA
CDR3: CASSLGGDSPLHF
DNA: TGTGCCAGCAGCCTAGGGGGCGACTCACCCCTCCACTTT

V: TRBV30
J: TRBJ2-7
D: TRBD2
size: NA
CDR3: CAWSVQWGGSYEQYF
DNA: TGTGCCTGGAGTGTACAGTGGGGGGGGTCCTACGAGCAGTACTTC

V: TRBV12-5
J: TRBJ1-1
D: TRBD1
size: NA
CDR3: CASGLALPGTGGRGTEAFF
DNA: TGTGCTAGTGGTTTGGCCCTCCCCGGGACAGGGGGCCGGGGTACTGAAGCTTTCTTT

V: TRBV6-5
J: TRBJ2-1
D: NA
size: NA
CDR3: CASSYSGSASQFF
DNA: TGTGCCAGCAGTTACTCCGGGTCAGCCTCACAGTTCTTC

V: TRBV5-1
J: TRBJ2-7
D: TRBD1
size: many
CDR3: CASSLETGGDEQYF
DNA: TGCGCCAGCAGCTTGGAGACAGGGGGCGACGAGCAGTACTTC

V: TRBV9
J: TRBJ2-5
D: TRBD1
size: NA
CDR3: CASSVVPGQGQETQYF
DNA: TGTGCCAGCAGCGTAGTCCCGGGACAGGGGCAAGAGACCCAGTACTTC

V: TRBV7-2
J: TRBJ2-4
D: TRBD2
size: NA
CDR3: CASSLLGGENIQYF
DNA: TGTGCCAGCAGCTTACTGGGGGGGGAAAACATTCAGTACTTC

V: TRBV19
J: TRBJ1-1
D: NA
size: few
CDR3: CASRGRGDLNTEAFF
DNA: TGTGCCAGTAGAGGTCGGGGGGACCTCAACACTGAAGCTTTCTTT

V: TRBV19
J: TRBJ1-3
D: NA
size: NA
CDR3: CASSIDRNTGNTIYF
DNA: TGTGCCAGTAGTATAGATCGTAACACTGGAAACACCATATATTTT

V: TRBV29-1
J: TRBJ2-1
D: NA
size: NA
CDR3: CSVELVKSRVDEQFF
DNA: TGCAGCGTTGAATTAGTAAAGAGCAGGGTTGATGAGCAGTTCTTC

V: TRBV30
J: TRBJ1-2
D: NA
size: NA
CDR3: CAWREILKGTSYGYTF
DNA: TGTGCCTGGAGGGAGATTCTCAAGGGGACAAGCTATGGCTACACCTTC

V: TRBV7-9
J: TRBJ1-1
D: NA
size: NA
CDR3: CASSGYRVMNTEAFF
DNA: TGTGCCAGCAGCGGATACAGGGTCATGAACACTGAAGCTTTCTTT

V: TRBV7-3
J: TRBJ2-1
D: TRBD2
size: NA
CDR3: CASSVSGTSGYNEQFF
DNA: TGTGCCAGCAGCGTTTCCGGGACTAGCGGTTACAATGAGCAGTTCTTC

V: TRBV20-1
J: TRBJ1-2
D: NA
size: NA
CDR3: CSATANYGYTF
DNA: TGCAGTGCGACAGCTAACTATGGCTACACCTTC

V: TRBV27
J: TRBJ1-5
D: NA
size: NA
CDR3: CASSLWGGNQPQHF
DNA: TGTGCCAGCAGTTTATGGGGGGGCAATCAGCCCCAGCATTTT

V: TRBV18
J: TRBJ1-2
D: NA
size: NA
CDR3: CASSPPSGRAWNSDYGYTF
DNA: TGTGCCAGCTCACCACCTTCTGGGCGCGCATGGAACTCTGACTATGGCTACACCTTC

V: TRBV6-5
J: TRBJ1-2
D: TRBD1
size: NA
CDR3: CASSYSGGTGGGYTF
DNA: TGTGCCAGCAGTTACTCGGGAGGGACAGGCGGGGGCTACACCTTC

V: TRBV7-2
J: TRBJ2-3
D: TRBD2
size: NA
CDR3: CASSPSSGRAGTQYF
DNA: TGTGCCAGCAGCCCCTCTAGCGGGAGGGCGGGGACGCAGTATTTT

V: TRBV3-1/TRBV3-2
J: TRBJ2-3
D: TRBD2
size: few
CDR3: CASSQSREGPGDTQYF
DNA: TGTGCCAGCAGCCAATCTCGGGAGGGGCCGGGGGATACGCAGTATTTT

V: TRBV4-3
J: TRBJ1-2
D: NA
size: NA
CDR3: CASSQDTGPYGYTF
DNA: TGCGCCAGCAGCCAAGATACAGGCCCCTATGGCTACACCTTC

V: TRBV4-1
J: TRBJ1-5
D: NA
size: NA
CDR3: CASSQRQLNQPQHF
DNA: TGCGCCAGCAGCCAGAGACAGCTAAATCAGCCCCAGCATTTT

V: TRBV5-1
J: TRBJ2-7
D: NA
size: once
CDR3: CASSSWGRSYEQYF
DNA: TGCGCCAGCAGCTCATGGGGCCGTTCTTACGAGCAGTACTTC

V: TRBV10-3
J: TRBJ2-1
D: NA
size: NA
CDR3: CAISELGSSYNEQFF
DNA: TGTGCCATCAGTGAGCTAGGGAGCTCCTACAATGAGCAGTTCTTC

V: TRBV5-4
J: TRBJ2-7
D: TRBD2
size: NA
CDR3: CASSLGVLAGSYEQYF
DNA: TGTGCCAGCAGCTTGGGAGTGCTAGCGGGCTCCTACGAGCAGTACTTC

V: TRBV9
J: TRBJ1-2
D: NA
size: NA
CDR3: CASSVTENYGYTF
DNA: TGTGCCAGCAGCGTAACAGAAAACTATGGCTACACCTTC

V: TRBV27
J: TRBJ2-2
D: NA
size: NA
CDR3: CASSLSNLGGTGELFF
DNA: TGTGCCAGCAGTTTATCAAATCTTGGAGGCACCGGGGAGCTGTTTTTT

V: TRBV28
J: TRBJ1-6
D: TRBD1
size: once
CDR3: CASNRGTVHRSPLHF
DNA: TGTGCCAGCAATCGCGGGACAGTTCACAGGTCACCCCTCCACTTT

V: TRBV9
J: TRBJ2-7
D: TRBD2
size: NA
CDR3: CASSPTGGAYEQYF
DNA: TGTGCCAGCAGCCCGACCGGGGGGGCCTACGAGCAGTACTTC

V: TRBV4-1
J: TRBJ2-7
D: TRBD2
size: NA
CDR3: CASSPVAGGTYEQYF
DNA: TGCGCCAGCAGCCCTGTAGCGGGAGGAACCTACGAGCAGTACTTC

V: TRBV5-5
J: TRBJ1-1
D: NA
size: NA
CDR3: CASSLGPVAFF
DNA: TGTGCCAGCAGCTTGGGGCCAGTGGCTTTCTTT